This TCR beta chain is from a study of T-cell reconstitution after alpha-beta-depleted transplantation in children. This clonotype has a handful of counts. Unique molecular identifiers featured in how the TCRbeta library was prepared. TCRdb analysed the PCR reads with MiXCR anew, one entry per CDR3 protein. The sample lists about 540,000 distinct CDR3 sequences; around 16% were seen once. From germline, CDR1 is MNHEY and CDR2 SMNVEV (reference sequence). This CDR3 has 15 residues. Trimming took off 2 bases at V and 3 bases at J, with 10 bases between the two ends. This chain uses TRBV27 with TRBJ2-2; D unclear. Sequencing was performed on PBMCs from the stem cell graft donor, taken from the stem cell graft. The receptor was derived from a human donor who donated a stem cell graft to a child with acute lymphoblastic leukemia. The CDR3 DNA reads as TGTGCCAGCAGTTTAGGCCAGCCCTACACCGGGGAGCTGTTTTTT. Its translation is CASSLGQPYTGELFF.